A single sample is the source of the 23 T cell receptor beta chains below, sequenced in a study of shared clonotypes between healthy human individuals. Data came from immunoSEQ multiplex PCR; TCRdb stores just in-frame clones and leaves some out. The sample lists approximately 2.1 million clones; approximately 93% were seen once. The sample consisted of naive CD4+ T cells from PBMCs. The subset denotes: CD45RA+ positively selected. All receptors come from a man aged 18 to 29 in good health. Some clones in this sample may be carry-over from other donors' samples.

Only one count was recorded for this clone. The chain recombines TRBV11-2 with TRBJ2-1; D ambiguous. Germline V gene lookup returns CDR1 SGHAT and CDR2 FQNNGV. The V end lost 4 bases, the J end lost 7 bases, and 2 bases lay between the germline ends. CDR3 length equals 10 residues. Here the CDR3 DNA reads TGTGCCAGCAGCTCAAATGAGCAGTTCTTC. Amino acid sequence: CASSSNEQFF.

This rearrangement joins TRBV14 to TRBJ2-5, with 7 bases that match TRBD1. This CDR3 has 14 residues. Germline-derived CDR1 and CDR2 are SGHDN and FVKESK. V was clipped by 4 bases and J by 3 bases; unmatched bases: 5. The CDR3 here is CASSPGQFEETQYF. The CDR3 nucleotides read TGTGCCAGCAGCCCGGGACAGTTCGAAGAGACCCAGTACTTC.

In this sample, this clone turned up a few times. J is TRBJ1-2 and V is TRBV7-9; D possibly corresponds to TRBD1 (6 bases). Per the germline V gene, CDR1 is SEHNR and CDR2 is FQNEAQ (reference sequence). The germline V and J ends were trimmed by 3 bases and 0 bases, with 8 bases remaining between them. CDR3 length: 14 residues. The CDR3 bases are TGTGCCAGCAGCTTCGGACAGACTAACTATGGCTACACCTTC. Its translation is CASSFGQTNYGYTF.

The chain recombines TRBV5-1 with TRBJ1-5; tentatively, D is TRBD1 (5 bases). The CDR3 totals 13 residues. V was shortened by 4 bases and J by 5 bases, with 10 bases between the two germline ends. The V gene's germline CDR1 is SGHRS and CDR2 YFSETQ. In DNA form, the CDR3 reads TGCGCCAGCAGCACAGGTTTGGATCAGCCCCAGCATTTT. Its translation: CASSTGLDQPQHF.

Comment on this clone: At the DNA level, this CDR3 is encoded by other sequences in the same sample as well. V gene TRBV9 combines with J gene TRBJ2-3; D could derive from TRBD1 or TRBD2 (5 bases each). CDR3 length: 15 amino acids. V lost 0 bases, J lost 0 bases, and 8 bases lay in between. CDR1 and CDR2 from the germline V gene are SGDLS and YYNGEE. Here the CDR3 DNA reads TGTGCCAGCAGCGTAGGGGGGTTTAGCACAGATACGCAGTATTTT. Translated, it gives CASSVGGFSTDTQYF.

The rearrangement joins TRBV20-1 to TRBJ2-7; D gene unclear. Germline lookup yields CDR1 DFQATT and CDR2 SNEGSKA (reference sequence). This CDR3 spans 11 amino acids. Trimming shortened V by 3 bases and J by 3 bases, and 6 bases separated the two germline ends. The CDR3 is CSASYGYEQYF. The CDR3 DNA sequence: TGCAGTGCTAGTTACGGCTACGAGCAGTACTTC.

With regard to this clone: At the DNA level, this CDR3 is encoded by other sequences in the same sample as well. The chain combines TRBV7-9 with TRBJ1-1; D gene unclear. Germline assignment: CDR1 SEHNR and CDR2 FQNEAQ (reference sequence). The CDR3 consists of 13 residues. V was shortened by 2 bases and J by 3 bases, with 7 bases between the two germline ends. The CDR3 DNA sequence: TGTGCCAGCAGCTTAAGGCAGGACACTGAAGCTTTCTTT. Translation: CASSLRQDTEAFF. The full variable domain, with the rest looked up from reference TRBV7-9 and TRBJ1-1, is DTGVSQNPRHKITKRGQNVTFRCDPISEHNRLYWYRQTLGQGPEFLTYFQNEAQLEKSRLLSDRFSAERPKGSFSTLEIQRTEQGDSAMYLCASSLRQDTEAFFGQGTRLTVV.

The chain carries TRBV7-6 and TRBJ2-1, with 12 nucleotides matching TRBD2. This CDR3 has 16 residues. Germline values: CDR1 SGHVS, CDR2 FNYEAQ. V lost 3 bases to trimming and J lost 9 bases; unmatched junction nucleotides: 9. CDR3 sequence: CASSFSLAGGPGEQFF. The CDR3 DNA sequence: TGTGCCAGCAGCTTCTCGCTAGCGGGAGGGCCGGGTGAGCAGTTCTTC.

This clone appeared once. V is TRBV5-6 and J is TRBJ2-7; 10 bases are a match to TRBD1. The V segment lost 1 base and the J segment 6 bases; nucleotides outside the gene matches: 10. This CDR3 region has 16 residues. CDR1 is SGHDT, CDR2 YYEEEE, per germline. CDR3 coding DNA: TGTGCCAGCAGCTTGCGGGTTGGACAGGGGGTAAGCGAGCAGTACTTC. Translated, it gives CASSLRVGQGVSEQYF.

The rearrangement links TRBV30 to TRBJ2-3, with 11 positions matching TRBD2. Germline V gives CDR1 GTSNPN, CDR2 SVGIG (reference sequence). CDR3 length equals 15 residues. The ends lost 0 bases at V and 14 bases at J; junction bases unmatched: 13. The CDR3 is CAWSVPVWGSGGVYF. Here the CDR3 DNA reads TGTGCCTGGAGTGTGCCGGTCTGGGGTAGCGGGGGGGTGTATTTT.

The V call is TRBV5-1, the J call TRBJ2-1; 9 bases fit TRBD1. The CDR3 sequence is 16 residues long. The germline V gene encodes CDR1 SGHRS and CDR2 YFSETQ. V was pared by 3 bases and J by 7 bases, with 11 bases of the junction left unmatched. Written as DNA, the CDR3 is TGCGCCAGCAGCTCCATTCGGGACAGGGCGCGGAATGAGCAGTTCTTC. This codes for CASSSIRDRARNEQFF.

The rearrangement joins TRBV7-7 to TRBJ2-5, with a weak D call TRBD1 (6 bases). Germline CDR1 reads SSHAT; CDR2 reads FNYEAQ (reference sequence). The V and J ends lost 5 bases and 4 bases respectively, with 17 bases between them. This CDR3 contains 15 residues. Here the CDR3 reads CASSQLGQGGETQYF. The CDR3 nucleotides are TGTGCCAGCAGCCAATTGGGACAAGGAGGAGAGACCCAGTACTTC.

The CDR3 here is CASSQDPGGSYEQYF. As DNA, the CDR3 is TGTGCCAGCAGCCAAGACCCTGGAGGCTCCTACGAGCAGTACTTC. V is TRBV5-4 and J is TRBJ2-7; a possible D gene is TRBD2 (5 bases). From germline, CDR1 is SGHNT and CDR2 YYREEE (reference sequence). This CDR3 contains 15 residues. The V and J ends lost 4 bases and 0 bases respectively, with 14 bases between them.

DNA of the CDR3: TGTGCCAGCAGCTTAGATGAGCAGTTCTTC. It yields the protein CASSLDEQFF. The V and J genes are TRBV11-2 and TRBJ2-1; D call uncertain. From germline, CDR1 is SGHAT and CDR2 FQNNGV. The CDR3 sequence is 10 residues long. V lost 0 bases to trimming and J lost 9 bases, with 0 bases between them.

CDR3 sequence (DNA): TGTGCCAGCAGCTTAGACGCGGGAGTCTACAATGAGCAGTTCTTC. It specifies CASSLDAGVYNEQFF. The chain employs TRBV11-2 and TRBJ2-1; 7 nucleotides agree with TRBD2. The CDR3 runs 15 residues. CDR1 SGHAT and CDR2 FQNNGV come from the germline V gene. The V and J ends lost 0 bases and 3 bases, in that order; junction bases with no gene match: 2.

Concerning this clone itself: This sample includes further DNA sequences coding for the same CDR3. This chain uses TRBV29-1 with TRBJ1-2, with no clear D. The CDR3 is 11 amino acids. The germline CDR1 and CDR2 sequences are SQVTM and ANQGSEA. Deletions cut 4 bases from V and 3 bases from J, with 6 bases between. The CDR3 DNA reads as TGCAGCGTTGGGGGAGACTATGGCTACACCTTC. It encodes CSVGGDYGYTF.

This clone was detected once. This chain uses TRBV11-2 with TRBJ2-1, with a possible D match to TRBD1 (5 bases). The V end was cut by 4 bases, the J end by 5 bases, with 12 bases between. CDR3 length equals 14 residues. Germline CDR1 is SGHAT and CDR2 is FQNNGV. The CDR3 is CASSWSSTDNEQFF. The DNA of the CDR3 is TGTGCCAGCAGCTGGTCCTCGACAGACAATGAGCAGTTCTTC.

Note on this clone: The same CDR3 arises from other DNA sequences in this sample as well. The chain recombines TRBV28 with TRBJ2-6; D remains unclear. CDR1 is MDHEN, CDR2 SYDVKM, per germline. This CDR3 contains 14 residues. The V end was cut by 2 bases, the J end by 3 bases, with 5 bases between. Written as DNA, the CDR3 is TGTGCCAGCAGTTTAGCAGGTGGGGCCAACGTCCTGACTTTC. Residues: CASSLAGGANVLTF. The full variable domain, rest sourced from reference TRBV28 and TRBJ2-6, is DVKVTQSSRYLVKRTGEKVFLECVQDMDHENMFWYRQDPGLGLRLIYFSYDVKMKEKGDIPEGYSVSREKKERFSLILESASTNQTSMYLCASSLAGGANVLTFGAGSRLTVL.

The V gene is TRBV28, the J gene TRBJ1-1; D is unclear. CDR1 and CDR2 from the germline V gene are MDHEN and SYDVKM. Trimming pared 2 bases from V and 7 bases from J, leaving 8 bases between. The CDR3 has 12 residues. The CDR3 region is CASSLRTVEAFF. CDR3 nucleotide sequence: TGTGCCAGCAGTTTACGGACGGTTGAAGCTTTCTTT.

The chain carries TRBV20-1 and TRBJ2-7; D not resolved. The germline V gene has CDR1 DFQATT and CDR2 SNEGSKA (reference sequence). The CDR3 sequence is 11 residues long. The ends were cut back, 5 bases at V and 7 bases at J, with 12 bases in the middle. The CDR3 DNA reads TGCAGTGCTTTTTCGAGAGAGGAGCAGTACTTC. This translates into CSAFSREEQYF.

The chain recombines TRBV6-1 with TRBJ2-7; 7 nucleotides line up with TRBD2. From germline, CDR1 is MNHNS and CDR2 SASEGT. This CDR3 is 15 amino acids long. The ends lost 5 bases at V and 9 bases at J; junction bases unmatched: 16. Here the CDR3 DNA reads TGTGCCAGCAGTAATCGGGCACGGGAGGAAGGGAGGCAGTACTTC. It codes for CASSNRAREEGRQYF.

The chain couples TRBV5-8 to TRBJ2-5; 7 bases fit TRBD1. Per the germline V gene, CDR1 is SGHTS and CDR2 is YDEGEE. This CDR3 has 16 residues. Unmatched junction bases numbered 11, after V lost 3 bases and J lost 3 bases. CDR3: CASSYPLTGREETQYF. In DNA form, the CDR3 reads TGTGCCAGCAGCTACCCACTGACAGGGAGAGAAGAGACCCAGTACTTC.

CDR3 bases: TGCGCCAGCAGCTCCGGGACACAAGGGACAGATACGCAGTATTTT. It encodes CASSSGTQGTDTQYF. The chain links TRBV5-1 to TRBJ2-3; weak D call: TRBD1 (6 bases). The V gene's germline CDR1 is SGHRS and CDR2 YFSETQ. Trimming took 3 bases from V and 3 from J, leaving 14 bases between them. The CDR3 is 15 residues long.